This TCR beta chain is from a study of CD4+ T cells in melanoma. Looked up from germline, CDR1 is GTSNPN and CDR2 is SVGIG (reference sequence). This CDR3 has 16 amino acids. J lost 4 bases, V lost 1 base, and 7 bases had no gene match. TCRdb's copy holds only in-frame clones and misses some; the assay was immunoSEQ multiplex PCR. The sample gives tens of thousands of clones, over 70% of which show up once; around 3.6% is in the top ten. Broader study findings: Diverse differentiation states were reported for melanoma neoantigen-specific CD4+ T cells. CD8+ T cell, macrophage and B cell function reportedly correlated with neoantigen-specific CD4+ T cells.

Worth noting for this clone: Its antigen is unidentified.

The TCR comes from a human donor with melanoma. The sequencing sample was made of cells from a culture (not recorded whether cultured in vitro). The V gene is TRBV30, the J gene TRBJ2-3, with 11 bases lining up with TRBD2. CDR3 DNA: TGTGCCTGGAGTGCCCTTAGCGGGGGGGCCGCAGATACGCAGTATTTT. It yields the protein CAWSALSGGAADTQYF.